This T cell receptor beta chain emerged from a study of cytomegalovirus exposure and HLA in healthy donors. As for this clone: Its antigen remains unidentified.

Study outcomes and limitations: The HLA-A and HLA-B alleles of most subjects were reportedly predicted accurately from TCR beta sequences.

The CDR3 contains 18 residues. The germline V gene has CDR1 SGHRS and CDR2 YFSETQ. The V end lost 0 bases, the J end lost 0 bases, and 13 bases lay between the germline ends. Primers: 60 Vbeta forward and 13 Jbeta reverse. The assay was immunoSEQ multiplex PCR, and TCRdb's table has in-frame clones only and misses some. The data show approximately 110,000 clones, 70% to 80% seen once. This clonotype was sampled from a female donor in good health and CMV-seropositive. The genes are TRBV5-1 and TRBJ1-6, with D tentatively TRBD1 (5 bases). Sample: PBMCs. CDR3 coding DNA: TGCGCCAGCAGCTTGGGCTTGGGGGGGAGCTCCTATAATTCACCCCTCCACTTT. It is translated as CASSLGLGGSSYNSPLHF.